These 28 T cell receptor beta chains came from one sample sequenced in a study of T cells after yellow fever vaccination. TCRdb processed the 5' RACE reads anew with MiXCR; each CDR3 protein has one entry. The top ten clones hold about 20% of a sample with about 340,000 distinct CDR3 sequences, about 9.5% of them seen once. The specimen was PBMCs, collected on the day of the first yellow fever vaccination. These receptors all stem from a young man who received the YFV17D yellow fever vaccine.

This clonotype has at least ten counts. The chain joins TRBV7-2 to TRBJ2-1, with 7 bases aligning to TRBD1. The CDR3 loop spans 15 amino acids. The germline V gene encodes CDR1 SGHTA and CDR2 FQGNSA. V lost 4 bases, J lost 8 bases, and 11 bases stayed unmatched. The CDR3 DNA reads TGTGCCAGCAGCTCTAGGGGGCTAGCAGCTTATGAGCAGTTCTTC. Protein sequence: CASSSRGLAAYEQFF.

This clonotype was recorded many times. The V and J genes are TRBV5-1 and TRBJ2-7; perhaps TRBD1 as D (5 bases). The CDR3 is 14 residues long. Trimming took off 3 bases at V and 6 bases at J, with 16 bases between the two ends. The germline V gene has CDR1 SGHRS and CDR2 YFSETQ. The CDR3 is CASSYSAVGAEQYF. The CDR3, as DNA: TGCGCCAGCAGCTATTCGGCCGTTGGGGCCGAGCAGTACTTC. The whole variable domain, remainder taken from reference TRBV5-1 and TRBJ2-7, is KAGVTQTPRYLIKTRGQQVTLSCSPISGHRSVSWYQQTPGQGLQFLFEYFSETQRNKGNFPGRFSGRQFSNSRSEMNVSTLELGDSALYLCASSYSAVGAEQYFGPGTRLTVT.

The gene calls are TRBV4-3 and TRBJ2-1; no clear D gene. CDR1 and CDR2 (germline): LGHNA, YSLEER. The CDR3 is made up of 17 amino acids. V was pared by 3 bases and J by 3 bases, with 18 bases between. CDR3 region: CASSHSLFARSYNEQFF. For the CDR3, the DNA is TGCGCCAGCAGCCACAGTCTCTTCGCCAGGAGCTACAATGAGCAGTTCTTC.

This clonotype was counted between two and nine times. The genes are TRBV11-2 and TRBJ2-7; possibly TRBD2 for D (6 bases). In germline, CDR1 is SGHAT, CDR2 FQNNGV. The CDR3 runs to 15 residues. V lost 5 bases, J lost 1 base, and 15 bases lay in between. DNA for the CDR3: TGTGCCAGCAGCCAGGTTTGGCGGGGTTCCTACGAGCAGTACTTC. This encodes CASSQVWRGSYEQYF. Full variable domain (missing parts from reference TRBV11-2 and TRBJ2-7): EAGVAQSPRYKIIEKRQSVAFWCNPISGHATLYWYQQILGQGPKLLIQFQNNGVVDDSQLPKDRFSAERLKGVDSTLKIQPAKLEDSAVYLCASSQVWRGSYEQYFGPGTRLTVT.

To note about this clonotype: At one end the junction does not follow the germline gene, possibly because of a read error. CDR3 nucleotides: TGTGCCAGCAGCCAAGGGATAGCGAGTGACTTC. It encodes CASSQGIASDF. This chain joins TRBV3-1 and TRBJ2-5; the D gene is possibly TRBD2 (5 bases). Germline CDR1 LGHDT, CDR2 YNNKEL (reference sequence). CDR3 length equals 11 residues.

V usage is TRBV20-1 and J usage is TRBJ2-1, with 7 bases lining up with TRBD2. Trimming cost V 3 bases and J 2 bases; bases outside gene matches: 4. Per the germline V gene, CDR1 is DFQATT and CDR2 is SNEGSKA (reference sequence). The length of the CDR3 is 14 residues. CDR3 DNA: TGCAGTGCTAGCCCTAGCGGCCCCTACAATGAGCAGTTCTTC. This sequence encodes CSASPSGPYNEQFF.

Only a few counts were recorded for this clonotype. The genes are TRBV5-4 and TRBJ2-5; D possibly corresponds to TRBD1 (5 bases). Trimming took 0 bases from V and 1 from J, leaving 10 bases between them. Germline V CDR1 and CDR2: SGHNT, YYREEE (reference sequence). This CDR3 contains 15 residues. The CDR3 is CASSLELGPQETQYF. CDR3 bases: TGTGCCAGCAGCTTGGAGCTGGGGCCCCAAGAGACCCAGTACTTC.

This clonotype occurred a few times. Sequence at one end of the junction differs from germline and may be a read error. The rearrangement links TRBV5-1 to TRBJ2-5, with TRBD1 as a possible D gene (5 bases). The germline V gene has CDR1 SGHRS and CDR2 YFSETQ. This CDR3 contains 13 residues. The CDR3: CASSLGTQETRDF. CDR3 nucleotide sequence: TGCGCCAGCAGCTTGGGGACACAAGAGACCCGGGACTTC.

The V gene is TRBV5-8, the J gene TRBJ1-1; 12 bases map to TRBD1. Germline V gene data show CDR1 as SGHTS and CDR2 as YDEGEE. The CDR3 sequence is 16 residues long. V was pared by 4 bases and J by 1 base, with 5 bases of the junction left unmatched. Here the CDR3 reads CASSPPGQGANTEAFF. The CDR3 DNA sequence: TGTGCCAGCAGCCCCCCGGGACAGGGGGCGAACACTGAAGCTTTCTTT.

There are a few counts of this clonotype. Here the CDR3 DNA reads TGCGCCAGCAGCTTGGCCCCCGAGGTGAGGGAGACCCAGTACTTC. This encodes CASSLAPEVRETQYF. The J gene is TRBJ2-5, the V gene TRBV5-1; D is unresolved. The germline gives CDR1 SGHRS, CDR2 YFSETQ. V was clipped by 0 bases and J by 5 bases, with 14 bases between them. This CDR3 is built from 15 residues.

This clonotype has a single count. A much bigger clone sits one base away, suggesting this may be a read error. The chain is built from TRBV25-1 and TRBJ2-7; the D gene is possibly TRBD1 (6 bases). V was trimmed by 5 bases and J by 11 bases, leaving 16 bases between them. The CDR3 is 12 amino acids. Germline V gives CDR1 MGHDK, CDR2 SYGVNS. The CDR3 sequence: CASSIQGGKEYF. In DNA form, the CDR3 reads TGTGCCAGCAGTATCCAAGGGGGTAAGGAGTACTTC.

There are a few counts of this clonotype. The chain carries TRBV18 and TRBJ1-5, with D perhaps matching TRBD1 (6 bases). V shed 8 bases and J shed 3 bases, with 11 bases lying between them. Germline-derived CDR1 and CDR2 are KGHSH and LQKENI. The length of the CDR3 is 13 residues. This CDR3 is CASHGQFNQPQHF. CDR3 DNA: TGTGCCAGCCATGGACAGTTCAATCAGCCCCAGCATTTT. Together with reference TRBV18 and TRBJ1-5, the CDR3 gives the full variable domain: NAGVMQNPRHLVRRRGQEARLRCSPMKGHSHVYWYRQLPEEGLKFMVYLQKENIIDESGMPKERFSAEFPKEGPSILRIQQVVRGDSAAYFCASHGQFNQPQHFGDGTRLSIL.

This sequence joins TRBV7-9 and TRBJ2-7, with a tentative D call TRBD2 (7 bases). Deletions cut 5 bases from V and 6 bases from J, with 14 bases between. Per germline, CDR1 SEHNR and CDR2 FQNEAQ (reference sequence). This CDR3 comprises 13 residues. The chain's CDR3 is CASSRGGLSEQYV. The CDR3 DNA reads TGTGCCAGCAGCCGCGGGGGCCTGTCCGAGCAGTACGTC.

Written as DNA, the CDR3 is TGTGCCAGCAGCTTAGCCGCGGGAGGGGGATGGAATGAGCAGTTCTTC. It translates to CASSLAAGGGWNEQFF. The rearrangement joins TRBV7-6 to TRBJ2-1; 9 bases align to TRBD2. The length of the CDR3 is 16 residues. Per germline, CDR1 SGHVS and CDR2 FNYEAQ. The V segment lost 0 bases and the J segment 7 bases; nucleotides outside the gene matches: 7.

V is TRBV5-4 and J is TRBJ1-1; 10 nucleotides match TRBD1. CDR1 and CDR2 from the germline V gene are SGHNT and YYREEE (reference sequence). V shed 4 bases, J shed 4 bases, and the junction held 10 bases outside the gene matches. The CDR3 runs 16 residues. The CDR3 nucleotides read TGTGCCAGCAGCACCCCGGGACAGGGGCTACTCACTGAAGCTTTCTTT. It yields the protein CASSTPGQGLLTEAFF.

The V gene is TRBV7-2, the J gene TRBJ2-1; possible D gene TRBD1, 6 bases. The CDR3 has 15 amino acids. Trimming pared 1 base from V and 9 bases from J, leaving 16 bases between. Germline CDR1 SGHTA, CDR2 FQGNSA. The CDR3 is CASSLDWGRVTEQFF. The CDR3, as DNA: TGTGCCAGCAGCTTAGACTGGGGGCGCGTGACTGAGCAGTTCTTC.

This clonotype was detected ten times or more. V and J are TRBV11-2 and TRBJ1-2; D gene ambiguous. Trimming shortened V by 1 base and J by 7 bases, and 7 bases separated the two germline ends. In germline, CDR1 is SGHAT, CDR2 FQNNGV. The CDR3 length is 12 residues. The chain's CDR3 is CASSLGPAGYTF. The CDR3 DNA is TGTGCCAGCAGCTTAGGGCCAGCTGGCTACACCTTC.

In its sample, this clonotype was seen a few times. The chain joins TRBV5-1 to TRBJ2-3; D unclear. Per germline, CDR1 SGHRS and CDR2 YFSETQ. Trimming shortened V by 1 base and J by 0 bases, and 6 bases separated the two germline ends. The CDR3 is made up of 14 amino acids. CDR3 in amino acids: CASSLHSSTDTQYF. CDR3 coding DNA: TGCGCCAGCAGCTTGCACTCGAGCACAGATACGCAGTATTTT.

Ten or more counts support this clonotype. V gene TRBV7-9 combines with J gene TRBJ2-4, with D perhaps matching TRBD1 (5 bases). The CDR3 length is 12 residues. From germline, CDR1 is SEHNR and CDR2 FQNEAQ (reference sequence). The V end was cut by 1 base, the J end by 8 bases, with 6 bases between. CDR3 DNA: TGTGCCAGCAGCTTAGACAGGCACATTCAGTACTTC. It yields the protein CASSLDRHIQYF.

This chain links TRBV4-1 with TRBJ2-5; no firm D call. V lost 4 bases and J lost 4, with 13 bases in between. This CDR3 has 14 amino acids. Looked up from germline, CDR1 is MGHRA and CDR2 is YSYEKL. CDR3 residues: CASSPNGKGETQYF. DNA of the CDR3: TGCGCCAGCAGCCCGAATGGGAAGGGAGAGACCCAGTACTTC.

This clonotype was counted many times. This rearrangement joins TRBV9 to TRBJ2-5; D is tentatively TRBD1 or TRBD2 (5 bases each). There are 13 residues in the CDR3. V shed 5 bases and J shed 5 bases, with 13 bases lying between them. Germline values: CDR1 SGDLS, CDR2 YYNGEE. The CDR3 is CASSPGTTETQYF. The CDR3, as DNA: TGTGCCAGCAGTCCCGGGACCACGGAGACCCAGTACTTC.

V and J are TRBV20-1 and TRBJ1-5; tentative D call: TRBD1 (5 bases). The germline V and J ends were trimmed by 6 bases and 0 bases, with 12 bases remaining between them. CDR1 and CDR2 (germline): DFQATT, SNEGSKA (reference sequence). CDR3 size: 14 residues. CDR3 in amino acids: CSAPGTHSNQPQHF. The CDR3 coding sequence is TGCAGTGCCCCCGGGACGCATAGCAATCAGCCCCAGCATTTT.

The rearrangement links TRBV21-1 to TRBJ1-2; the DNA was not compared with TRBD1, the D call given in the table. TRBV21-1 is a pseudogene segment. The CDR3 is 15 amino acids. CDR3 coding DNA: TGTGCCAGCAGCAAGACAGGGGGCGCCCGCTATGGCTACACCTTC. It encodes CASSKTGGARYGYTF.

V usage is TRBV6-2 or TRBV6-3 and J usage is TRBJ2-3; D tentatively reads TRBD1 or TRBD2 (6 bases each). Looked up from germline, CDR1 is MNHEY and CDR2 is SVGEGT. CDR3 length equals 16 residues. V was pared by 6 bases and J by 2 bases, with 18 bases between. The CDR3 nucleotides read TGTGCCAGCAGCTCCCCCGTGGGGGGCTTCACAGATACGCAGTATTTT. Translated: CASSSPVGGFTDTQYF.

The V call is TRBV6-5, the J call TRBJ1-2; possible D gene TRBD1, 6 bases. Germline CDR1 reads MNHEY; CDR2 reads SVGAGI. The CDR3 spans 15 residues. The V gene lost 0 bases and the J gene lost 4 bases, with 12 bases spanning the gap. Here the CDR3 DNA reads TGTGCCAGCAGTTACTCCCAACAGGGAAGCTATGGCTACACCTTC. This encodes CASSYSQQGSYGYTF.

This chain connects TRBV6-1 to TRBJ2-3; D is unresolved. The CDR3 totals 12 residues. Germline values: CDR1 MNHNS, CDR2 SASEGT. With 3 bases removed from V and 2 bases from J, the gap between germline ends came to 3 bases. Here the CDR3 DNA reads TGTGCCAGCAGTGAGGACACAGATACGCAGTATTTT. Protein product: CASSEDTDTQYF.

The chain links TRBV5-1 to TRBJ2-3; D is unresolved. The CDR3 is made up of 16 amino acids. The V end was cut by 0 bases, the J end by 2 bases, with 13 bases between. Germline CDR1 SGHRS, CDR2 YFSETQ. In DNA form, the CDR3 reads TGCGCCAGCAGCTTGGGTTTAGGTAAAGACACAGATACGCAGTATTTT. Residues: CASSLGLGKDTDTQYF.

The chain's CDR3 is CSAPRGARGTGELFF. In DNA, the CDR3 is TGCAGTGCCCCCAGAGGGGCGAGGGGTACCGGGGAGCTGTTTTTT. The chain employs TRBV20-1 and TRBJ2-2; D may be TRBD1 or TRBD2 (5 bases each). CDR3 length: 15 amino acids. V lost 6 bases and J lost 5, with 19 bases in between. Looked up from germline, CDR1 is DFQATT and CDR2 is SNEGSKA (reference sequence).